This T cell receptor (beta chain) was obtained from a study of T cell responses to AZD1222 COVID-19 vaccine. Study-level points and caveats: Unmutated regions of variants are reportedly targeted by nearly half of spike-specific TCRs. The study found Spike-specific TCR breadth and depth rose after two AZD1222 doses. Without day 14 samples, only post-peak T cell repertoires were studied. Most donors were white British, females outnumbered males, and clonal diversity was possibly underestimated.

CDR1 SEHNR and CDR2 FQNEAQ come from the germline V gene (reference sequence). The CDR3 has 14 residues. Trimming stripped 5 bases from V and 4 bases from J, with 14 bases between. Generated by immunoSEQ multiplex PCR, the TCRdb table keeps only in-frame clones and is missing some. The repertoire includes 150,000 to 200,000 clones, 85% to 95% of them detected once, and over 1% sits in the top ten. In the case of this clone: Its antigen is undetermined.

The V gene is TRBV7-9, the J gene TRBJ1-1; possibly TRBD1 for D (5 bases). This clonotype originated in an adult in good health. Here the sequenced sample was peripheral blood, taken on day 0 of AZD1222 vaccination. The CDR3 reads CASSPMGGVTEAFF. The CDR3 nucleotides read TGTGCCAGCAGCCCAATGGGGGGGGTCACTGAAGCTTTCTTT.